This entry lists 21 T cell receptor beta chains sequenced from one sample in a study of blood T cell repertoires in COVID-19. Assay used: immunoSEQ multiplex PCR; TCRdb lists only in-frame clones, some missing. The sample has 400,000 to 550,000 clones, roughly 87% seen once. The sample was PBMCs or T cells enriched from blood (not recorded which). The source of these receptors is a woman aged 18-35 years with acute COVID-19.

The V gene is TRBV5-4, the J gene TRBJ1-2; 10 bases line up with TRBD1. CDR3 length equals 15 residues. Germline V gives CDR1 SGHNT, CDR2 YYREEE (reference sequence). V was pared by 4 bases and J by 7 bases, with 10 bases of the junction left unmatched. This chain's CDR3 is CASSPWAGTGVGYTF. CDR3 DNA: TGTGCCAGCAGCCCGTGGGCCGGGACAGGGGTTGGCTACACCTTC. Together with reference TRBV5-4 and TRBJ1-2, the CDR3 gives the full variable domain: ETGVTQSPTHLIKTRGQQVTLRCSSQSGHNTVSWYQQALGQGPQFIFQYYREEENGRGNFPPRFSGLQFPNYSSELNVNALELDDSALYLCASSPWAGTGVGYTFGSGTRLTVV.

This clone was seen only once. The genes are TRBV18 and TRBJ2-5; a weak D match, TRBD1 (6 bases). V was trimmed by 1 base and J by 4 bases, leaving 16 bases between them. Germline CDR1 and CDR2: KGHSH and LQKENI. The CDR3 extends over 16 amino acids. The CDR3 region has the DNA TGTGCCAGCTCACCACTGACAGGACAAGGGGTAGAGACCCAGTACTTC. Translated: CASSPLTGQGVETQYF.

The chain combines TRBV7-2 with TRBJ2-1, with TRBD2 identical over 8 bases. V lost 4 bases and J lost 3; bases outside the gene matches: 5. Germline CDR1 and CDR2: SGHTA and FQGNSA. CDR3 size: 15 residues. The CDR3 spells CASSSGLGLYNEQFF. For the CDR3, the DNA is TGTGCCAGCAGCTCGGGACTAGGCCTCTACAATGAGCAGTTCTTC.

The chain joins TRBV4-1 to TRBJ2-7; maybe TRBD2 (5 bases). Germline lookup yields CDR1 MGHRA and CDR2 YSYEKL. This CDR3 is 14 amino acids long. V was cut by 5 bases and J by 3 bases, with 14 bases left in between. DNA of the CDR3: TGCGCCAGCAGCTCTCAATCGGGGATCTACGAGCAGTACTTC. This encodes CASSSQSGIYEQYF.

The V gene is TRBV27, the J gene TRBJ1-6; 9 nucleotides agree with TRBD1. Germline lookup yields CDR1 MNHEY and CDR2 SMNVEV (reference sequence). The CDR3 extends over 14 amino acids. V lost 4 bases and J lost 7; bases outside the gene matches: 2. This CDR3 is CASSWGTGNSPLHF. The CDR3 nucleotides read TGTGCCAGCAGTTGGGGGACAGGGAATTCACCCCTCCACTTT.

This chain uses TRBV2 with TRBJ1-2; D possibly corresponds to TRBD1 (5 bases). The CDR3 loop spans 13 amino acids. V was trimmed by 7 bases and J by 2 bases, leaving 11 bases between them. The germline CDR1 and CDR2 sequences are SNHLY and FYNNEI. The CDR3 nucleotides read TGTGCCAGCATCAGGGCCATGAACTATGGCTACACCTTC. Residues: CASIRAMNYGYTF.

The V gene is TRBV10-3, the J gene TRBJ1-2, with TRBD1 as a possible D gene (5 bases). The CDR3 contains 13 residues. With 4 bases removed from V and 0 bases from J, the gap between germline ends came to 6 bases. Germline V gives CDR1 ENHRY, CDR2 SYGVKD. This CDR3 reads CAISVTANYGYTF. In DNA, the CDR3 is TGTGCCATCAGTGTGACAGCTAACTATGGCTACACCTTC.

The V call is TRBV4-3, the J call TRBJ1-1, with 7 bases that match TRBD1. In germline, CDR1 is LGHNA, CDR2 YSLEER. V shed 0 bases, J shed 2 bases, and the junction held 9 bases outside the gene matches. There are 17 residues in the CDR3. The CDR3 protein is CASSQELPGQINTEAFF. In DNA form, the CDR3 reads TGCGCCAGCAGCCAAGAATTGCCGGGACAGATTAACACTGAAGCTTTCTTT.

The chain links TRBV3-1 (or the pseudogene TRBV3-2) to TRBJ2-1; possibly TRBD2 for D (6 bases). CDR3 length equals 15 residues. V gave up 5 bases and J gave up 3 bases, with 14 bases separating them. The V gene's germline CDR1 is LGHDT and CDR2 YNNKEL (reference sequence). Written as DNA, the CDR3 is TGTGCCAGCAGCAAGTCGGGGGTGAGCTACAATGAGCAGTTCTTC. Its protein is CASSKSGVSYNEQFF.

The chain uses TRBV19 and TRBJ2-1; TRBD2 matches at 13 bases. V gave up 7 bases and J gave up 6 bases; unmatched junction bases: 12. Germline V gene data show CDR1 as LNHDA and CDR2 as SQIVND (reference sequence). This CDR3 is built from 17 residues. CDR3 in DNA: TGTGCCAGTACCCCAATCTCCGGGACTAGCGGGACCAATGAGCAGTTCTTC. Protein product: CASTPISGTSGTNEQFF.

This sequence joins TRBV3-1 (or the pseudogene TRBV3-2) and TRBJ1-1, with TRBD1 identical over 11 bases. CDR1 and CDR2 from the germline V gene are LGHDT and YNNKEL (reference sequence). V lost 7 bases, J lost 2 bases, and 6 bases stayed unmatched. This CDR3 has 15 amino acids. CDR3 sequence (DNA): TGTGCCAGCAACCTAGGACAGGGGGCTAACACTGAAGCTTTCTTT. This sequence encodes CASNLGQGANTEAFF.

The V gene is TRBV5-4, the J gene TRBJ2-1; 9 bases line up with TRBD1. V lost 5 bases and J lost 10; bases outside the gene matches: 10. Germline V gives CDR1 SGHNT, CDR2 YYREEE (reference sequence). The CDR3 consists of 14 residues. As DNA, the CDR3 is TGTGCCAGCAGGCCGGGACAGGGAACAAGAGAGCAGTTCTTC. Protein: CASRPGQGTREQFF.

CDR3: CAWDARGIYGYTF. The CDR3 DNA reads as TGTGCCTGGGACGCCAGGGGGATCTATGGCTACACCTTC. The J gene is TRBJ1-2, the V gene TRBV30, with 7 bases lining up with TRBD1. Per the germline V gene, CDR1 is GTSNPN and CDR2 is SVGIG (reference sequence). This CDR3 has 13 amino acids. After removal of 5 bases from V and 4 bases from J, the junction contained 7 bases not matched to a gene.

The genes are TRBV6-2 or TRBV6-3 and TRBJ2-7, with D possibly matching TRBD1 (5 bases). The CDR3 is 14 residues long. The germline V gene encodes CDR1 MNHEY and CDR2 SVGEGT. The ends were cut back, 0 bases at V and 3 bases at J, with 9 bases in the middle. In nucleotides, the CDR3 is TGTGCCAGCAGTTACTCGGGGCAGGGCTACGAGCAGTACTTC. Its protein product is CASSYSGQGYEQYF.

The chain carries TRBV28 and TRBJ1-2, with 8 bases that match TRBD1. Germline V gene data show CDR1 as MDHEN and CDR2 as SYDVKM. There are 14 residues in the CDR3. Germline trimming cut 5 bases from V and 7 bases from J; bases unmatched to any gene: 9. The CDR3 loop is CASSPTSTGAGYTF. In DNA form, the CDR3 reads TGTGCCAGCAGTCCGACATCGACAGGGGCTGGCTACACCTTC.

The chain combines TRBV30 with TRBJ2-1; 11 nucleotides line up with TRBD2. The CDR3 runs 15 residues. The J segment lost 10 bases and the V segment lost 2 bases, leaving 10 bases of the junction unmatched. Germline CDR1 and CDR2: GTSNPN and SVGIG (reference sequence). CDR3 bases: TGTGCCTGGAGTCCACTAGCGGGAGACCCAGGCGAGCAGTTCTTC. This sequence encodes CAWSPLAGDPGEQFF.

V and J are TRBV30 and TRBJ1-5; D ambiguous. Germline V gene lookup returns CDR1 GTSNPN and CDR2 SVGIG (reference sequence). This CDR3 has 13 residues. With 2 bases removed from V and 9 bases from J, the gap between germline ends came to 14 bases. CDR3 in DNA: TGTGCCTGGAGTTCTGGGGAGGGCGCGCCCCAGCATTTT. Translated, it gives CAWSSGEGAPQHF.

V usage is TRBV11-2 and J usage is TRBJ2-1, with a tentative D call TRBD2 (6 bases). Trimming removed 5 bases at V and 5 bases at J, with 16 bases between. The CDR3 is made up of 15 amino acids. Germline V lookup: CDR1 SGHAT, CDR2 FQNNGV. The DNA of the CDR3 is TGTGCCAGCAGCCCTCCGGGACTCGTGCACAATGAGCAGTTCTTC. It is translated as CASSPPGLVHNEQFF.

The rearrangement joins TRBV25-1 to TRBJ1-1; 8 positions match TRBD1. This CDR3 is built from 17 residues. Germline CDR1 MGHDK, CDR2 SYGVNS. After removal of 6 bases from V and 0 bases from J, the junction contained 12 bases not matched to a gene. The CDR3 nucleotides read TGTGCCAGCAGCCTTACAGGGGGTGTGGGGATGAACACTGAAGCTTTCTTT. Protein: CASSLTGGVGMNTEAFF.

The chain is built from TRBV7-9 and TRBJ2-3; D ambiguous. Trimming shortened V by 4 bases and J by 0 bases, and 11 bases separated the two germline ends. The CDR3 length is 15 residues. The V gene's germline CDR1 is SEHNR and CDR2 FQNEAQ (reference sequence). The CDR3 protein is CASSYTVGSTDTQYF. The DNA for the CDR3 is TGTGCCAGCAGCTATACTGTCGGTAGCACAGATACGCAGTATTTT.

This chain uses TRBV5-1 with TRBJ2-3; D gene unclear. This CDR3 is 15 amino acids long. The V gene lost 0 bases and the J gene lost 0 bases, with 8 bases spanning the gap. The germline V gene has CDR1 SGHRS and CDR2 YFSETQ. The CDR3 DNA sequence: TGCGCCAGCAGCTTGGTGGGTAGCAGCACAGATACGCAGTATTTT. Protein product: CASSLVGSSTDTQYF. The variable domain in full, with the rest retrieved from reference TRBV5-1 and TRBJ2-3, is KAGVTQTPRYLIKTRGQQVTLSCSPISGHRSVSWYQQTPGQGLQFLFEYFSETQRNKGNFPGRFSGRQFSNSRSEMNVSTLELGDSALYLCASSLVGSSTDTQYFGPGTRLTVL.